This T cell receptor beta chain is from a study of blood T cell repertoires in COVID-19. Study background: Material from acute and convalescent COVID-19 was sourced from the United States, Italy and Spain. Sample material is recorded as cDNA or gDNA derived from T cells, B-cell-depleted T cells, or PBMCs.

Authors' data handling: Estimation of nucleated cell counts was performed using reference gene primer amplification. Libraries were prepared by immunoSEQ multiplex PCR; TCRdb keeps only in-frame clonotypes and omits some of them. V and J calls and clone size are those listed in that table; D and trimming were worked out from the DNA. The sample lists 8,800 or so clones, around 90% occurring once. Per the germline V gene, CDR1 is SGHRS and CDR2 is YFSETQ. The CDR3 covers 18 residues. J lost 5 bases, V lost 5 bases, and 16 bases had no gene match. The TCR originated in a human donor in a cohort sampled during active COVID-19. Sequencing input: peripheral blood. The chain combines TRBV5-1 with TRBJ1-5; TRBD1 matches at 10 bases. The CDR3 DNA sequence: TGCGCCAGCAGACTGGGGCCGTACGGGACAGGGGACTATCAGCCCCAGCATTTT. Its protein product is CASRLGPYGTGDYQPQHF.